Below are 24 T cell receptor beta chains sequenced from a single sample in a study of T-cell reconstitution after alpha-beta-depleted transplantation in children. During its preparation, the TCRbeta library received unique molecular identifiers. One entry per CDR3 protein results from TCRdb running MiXCR on the PCR reads. Here the sample spans about 690,000 distinct CDR3 sequences, approximately 15% being singletons. Sequences were derived from PBMCs from the stem cell graft donor, sampled from the stem cell graft. The origin of the receptors is a human donor who donated a stem cell graft to a child with acute myeloid leukemia.

The chain employs TRBV4-3 and TRBJ1-1; TRBD1 agrees at 9 bases. J gave up 11 bases and V 4 bases, and 8 bases lay outside the gene matches. Germline lookup yields CDR1 LGHNA and CDR2 YSLEER. The CDR3 sequence is 13 residues long. For the CDR3, the DNA is TGCGCCAGCAGCCCAGACAGGGGGTTGGCTGCTTTCTTT. This encodes CASSPDRGLAAFF.

The chain uses TRBV5-1 and TRBJ2-3; 9 positions agree with TRBD2. The CDR3 spans 13 residues. The V segment lost 6 bases and the J segment 1 base; nucleotides outside the gene matches: 0. CDR1 is SGHRS and CDR2 is YFSETQ in the germline V gene. The CDR3 bases are TGCGCCAGCACTAGCGGGGGCACAGATACGCAGTATTTT. Protein sequence: CASTSGGTDTQYF.

In this sample, this clonotype turned up a few times. The chain links TRBV21-1 to TRBJ2-1; the table assigns TRBD1, which was not confirmed against the DNA. TRBV21-1 is assigned pseudogene status. CDR3 length equals 15 residues. CDR3 amino acids: CASSPNRERNNEQFF. CDR3 DNA sequence: TGTGCCAGCAGCCCCAACAGGGAGCGAAACAATGAGCAGTTCTTC.

The chain joins TRBV12-3 or TRBV12-4 to TRBJ1-5; D perhaps matches TRBD1 (6 bases). This CDR3 spans 16 amino acids. The V end lost 0 bases, the J end lost 3 bases, and 12 bases lay between the germline ends. The CDR3 nucleotides read TGTGCCAGCAGTTTAGCCATAGGGGGACCCAATCAGCCCCAGCATTTT. The encoded protein is CASSLAIGGPNQPQHF.

This clonotype was observed at least ten times. V usage is TRBV12-3 or TRBV12-4 and J usage is TRBJ1-6, with a weak D call TRBD1 (5 bases). Deletions cut 6 bases from V and 6 bases from J, with 12 bases between. The CDR3 runs 14 residues. CDR3 coding DNA: TGTGCCAGCAGCCCGAGGGACGGTAATTCACCCCTCCACTTT. Amino acid sequence: CASSPRDGNSPLHF.

This clonotype was counted only a few times. Just one base apart from a much larger clone, this may be a read error. V gene TRBV7-9 combines with J gene TRBJ2-1, with TRBD2 matching over 9 bases. The trim removed 3 bases at V and 7 bases at J, leaving 4 bases unmatched. The CDR3 consists of 14 residues. Per the germline V gene, CDR1 is SEHNR and CDR2 is FQNEAQ (reference sequence). The CDR3 region is CASSLGTSWNEQFF. In DNA form, the CDR3 reads TGTGCCAGCAGCTTGGGGACTAGCTGGAATGAGCAGTTCTTC.

This clonotype was recorded a few times. The chain links TRBV12-5 to TRBJ2-7; D assignment may be TRBD1 or TRBD2 (6 bases each). Trimming shortened V by 7 bases and J by 0 bases, and 13 bases separated the two germline ends. The CDR3 is made up of 14 amino acids. CDR1 LGHNT and CDR2 FRNRAP come from the germline V gene. CDR3 nucleotide sequence: TGTGCTAGTGTCAAAGGGGGGTACTCCTACGAGCAGTACTTC. Encoded protein: CASVKGGYSYEQYF.

The sample holds many counts of this clonotype. The V call is TRBV20-1, the J call TRBJ1-2; D ambiguous. This CDR3 contains 12 residues. The germline V and J ends were trimmed by 1 base and 5 bases, with 8 bases remaining between them. Looked up from germline, CDR1 is DFQATT and CDR2 is SNEGSKA (reference sequence). CDR3 DNA sequence: TGCAGTGCTAGAGGTTCAGATTATGGCTACACCTTC. Its protein product is CSARGSDYGYTF.

This sequence joins TRBV7-9 and TRBJ2-7; 10 bases fit TRBD1. J lost 3 bases, V lost 2 bases, and 7 bases had no gene match. Germline CDR1 SEHNR, CDR2 FQNEAQ (reference sequence). There are 16 residues in the CDR3. DNA of the CDR3: TGTGCCAGCAGCTTATATCCGGGACAGGGGATCTACGAGCAGTACTTC. Translation gives CASSLYPGQGIYEQYF.

This clonotype was seen ten or more times. V is TRBV20-1 and J is TRBJ2-5; TRBD2 agrees at 8 bases. The CDR3 runs 12 residues. V shed 6 bases and J 3 bases; nucleotides not matched to a gene: 3. Germline V lookup: CDR1 DFQATT, CDR2 SNEGSKA (reference sequence). As DNA, the CDR3 is TGCAGTGCGTCACTAGCGGAAGAGACCCAGTACTTC. Translating gives CSASLAEETQYF.

The V gene is TRBV11-2, the J gene TRBJ2-4; tentative D call: TRBD1 (6 bases). There are 18 residues in the CDR3. Trimming shortened V by 5 bases and J by 0 bases, and 20 bases separated the two germline ends. The germline V gene has CDR1 SGHAT and CDR2 FQNNGV. The CDR3 is CASSQTTGLRLAKNIQYF. For the CDR3, the DNA is TGTGCCAGCAGCCAAACGACAGGCCTTCGCCTAGCCAAAAACATTCAGTACTTC.

V is TRBV28 and J is TRBJ2-2; D is ambiguous. CDR1 is MDHEN, CDR2 SYDVKM, per germline. Trimming cost V 3 bases and J 4 bases, with 6 bases left between them. This CDR3 has 13 residues. Here the CDR3 reads CASSFHTTGELFF. In DNA, the CDR3 is TGTGCCAGCAGTTTCCATACCACCGGGGAGCTGTTTTTT. The complete variable domain, with remaining parts taken from reference TRBV28 and TRBJ2-2, reads DVKVTQSSRYLVKRTGEKVFLECVQDMDHENMFWYRQDPGLGLRLIYFSYDVKMKEKGDIPEGYSVSREKKERFSLILESASTNQTSMYLCASSFHTTGELFFGEGSRLTVL.

Turning to this clonotype: One end of the junction is discordant with germline, which a read error may explain. The V call is TRBV7-2, the J call TRBJ2-7, with D perhaps matching TRBD2 (5 bases). Germline CDR1 SGHTA, CDR2 FQGNSA. There are 14 residues in the CDR3. Here the CDR3 reads CASSLMEASHEQYF. The CDR3, as DNA: TGTGCCAGCAGCTTAATGGAGGCCTCCCACGAGCAGTACTTC.

The V and J genes are TRBV6-2 or TRBV6-3 and TRBJ2-7; D remains unclear. Trimming removed 1 base from V and 2 bases from J, with 15 bases in between. CDR1 is MNHEY, CDR2 SVGEGT, per germline. The CDR3 runs to 16 residues. Here the CDR3 reads CASSYYPWTETYEQYF. The CDR3 bases are TGTGCCAGCAGTTACTACCCTTGGACGGAAACCTACGAGCAGTACTTC.

This clonotype was picked up many times. V gene TRBV10-3 combines with J gene TRBJ2-7; 9 positions agree with TRBD2. V shed 8 bases and J 1 base; nucleotides not matched to a gene: 6. CDR1 and CDR2 from the germline V gene are ENHRY and SYGVKD. The CDR3 has 14 amino acids. In DNA, the CDR3 is TGTGCCATCGGTCCGACTAGCGGTTCCTACGAGCAGTACTTC. It specifies CAIGPTSGSYEQYF.

The chain employs TRBV12-3 or TRBV12-4 and TRBJ1-4, with TRBD1 identical over 8 bases. The CDR3 is 14 residues long. Losses at the gene ends were 0 bases for V and 11 bases for J; bases not matched to a gene: 5. CDR3 region: CASSLATGVGKLFF. CDR3 nucleotide sequence: TGTGCCAGCAGTTTAGCGACAGGGGTCGGGAAACTGTTTTTT.

This clonotype was seen only a few times. The genes are TRBV20-1 and TRBJ1-5; 7 nucleotides align to TRBD1. The CDR3 consists of 17 residues. J lost 2 bases, V lost 2 bases, and 12 bases had no gene match. Germline V CDR1 and CDR2: DFQATT, SNEGSKA (reference sequence). The CDR3 nucleotides are TGCAGTGCTAGATCACCAATCAGGACAGGCGGCAATCAGCCCCAGCATTTT. Translated: CSARSPIRTGGNQPQHF.

This clonotype was seen repeatedly, ten times or more. The chain has TRBV5-5 and TRBJ1-4; no definite D call. This CDR3 has 14 amino acids. V lost 4 bases and J 2 bases, leaving 9 bases between the germline ends. The germline V gene encodes CDR1 SGHKS and CDR2 YYEKEE (reference sequence). The CDR3: CASSPLLTNEKLFF. As DNA, the CDR3 is TGTGCCAGCAGCCCCTTATTGACTAATGAAAAACTGTTTTTT.

Of note for this clonotype: Germline is not matched at one junction end, which may reflect a read error. The chain uses TRBV11-2 and TRBJ2-7, with D perhaps TRBD1 (6 bases). Germline V gives CDR1 SGHAT, CDR2 FQNNGV. This CDR3 has 16 residues. The DNA of the CDR3 is TGTGCCAGCAGCTTAGGGGCTGGACAGATCTCCTCCGAGCAGTACTTC. It is translated as CASSLGAGQISSEQYF.

At least ten counts were recorded for this clonotype. This chain uses TRBV5-6 with TRBJ2-7; D remains ambiguous. The V gene's germline CDR1 is SGHDT and CDR2 YYEEEE. This CDR3 is 14 amino acids long. V was pared by 0 bases and J by 6 bases, with 13 bases between. CDR3 DNA sequence: TGTGCCAGCAGCTTGGGTGTCAGCTCGGGCGAGCAGTACGTC. Its translation is CASSLGVSSGEQYV.

This clonotype was observed at least ten times. The chain couples TRBV20-1 to TRBJ1-5; no clear D gene. CDR3 size: 14 residues. Between the trimmed V and J ends, which lost 2 bases and 7 bases, there was a span of 15 bases. Looked up from germline, CDR1 is DFQATT and CDR2 is SNEGSKA (reference sequence). The CDR3 is CSARPGSWEQPQHF. The CDR3 DNA reads as TGCAGTGCTAGACCGGGGAGTTGGGAACAGCCCCAGCATTTT.

The table lists this clonotype with a few counts. The J gene is TRBJ2-1, the V gene TRBV20-1, with a tentative D call TRBD2 (7 bases). The ends were cut back, 0 bases at V and 4 bases at J, with 16 bases in the middle. The CDR3 extends over 16 amino acids. Germline CDR1 is DFQATT and CDR2 is SNEGSKA (reference sequence). This CDR3 reads CSARDIGGGAYNEQFF. CDR3 bases: TGCAGTGCTAGAGATATTGGGGGGGGGGCTTACAATGAGCAGTTCTTC.

This clonotype has ten or more counts. This chain links TRBV20-1 with TRBJ1-5; D may be TRBD1 (6 bases). With 3 bases removed from V and 0 bases from J, the gap between germline ends came to 12 bases. Germline lookup yields CDR1 DFQATT and CDR2 SNEGSKA (reference sequence). This CDR3 is built from 15 residues. The CDR3 DNA follows: TGCAGTGCTAGGCTGCCCAGGGGTAGCAATCAGCCCCAGCATTTT. Amino acid sequence: CSARLPRGSNQPQHF.

CDR3 protein: CASSTDSLYGYTF. The CDR3 coding sequence is TGTGCCAGCAGTACGGACAGTCTCTATGGCTACACCTTC. The chain couples TRBV28 to TRBJ1-2, with a possible D match to TRBD1 (6 bases). The length of the CDR3 is 13 residues. V lost 5 bases and J lost 4, with 11 bases in between. The germline V gene encodes CDR1 MDHEN and CDR2 SYDVKM.